What follows are 20 T cell receptor beta chains derived from one specimen sequenced in a study of neurological immune-mediated disorders. MiXCR was run by TCRdb on the 5' RACE reads, yielding one entry per CDR3 protein. The sample lists 66,000 or so distinct CDR3 sequences, less than 5.5% occurring once. The sample taken for sequencing was PBMCs. All receptors derive from a young woman with multiple sclerosis.

This clonotype was recorded at least ten times. The rearrangement uses TRBV6-5 and TRBJ2-3; TRBD1 agrees at 8 bases. V shed 7 bases, J shed 6 bases, and the junction held 12 bases outside the gene matches. This CDR3 is 15 amino acids long. The germline V gene has CDR1 MNHEY and CDR2 SVGAGI. The CDR3 protein is CASKRIGQGGDTQYF. The CDR3 bases are TGTGCCAGCAAGCGGATCGGACAGGGCGGGGATACGCAGTATTTT.

Ten or more counts support this clonotype. The gene calls are TRBV20-1 and TRBJ2-1, with TRBD2 matching over 8 bases. The CDR3 runs 12 residues. Germline loops: CDR1 DFQATT, CDR2 SNEGSKA (reference sequence). Unmatched junction bases numbered 4, after V lost 3 bases and J lost 9 bases. The CDR3 region has the DNA TGCAGTGCTAGGGATAGCGGGGCTGAGCAGTTCTTC. Translated: CSARDSGAEQFF.

The V and J genes are TRBV11-2 and TRBJ2-7, with D perhaps assigned TRBD1 or TRBD2 (6 bases each). There are 14 residues in the CDR3. Trimming took 5 bases from V and 6 from J, leaving 17 bases between them. From germline, CDR1 is SGHAT and CDR2 FQNNGV. The CDR3 coding sequence is TGTGCCAGCAGCACAGGCGGGACACTTAGCGAGCAGTACTTC. This sequence encodes CASSTGGTLSEQYF.

In this sample, this clonotype turned up a few times. It may be a read error: a sequence one base away is much more abundant. V gene TRBV7-2 combines with J gene TRBJ2-5; D is perhaps TRBD1 (5 bases). The CDR3 sequence is 15 residues long. Trimming shortened V by 5 bases and J by 0 bases, and 13 bases separated the two germline ends. Germline V gives CDR1 SGHTA, CDR2 FQGNSA. The CDR3 DNA follows: TGTGCCAGCAGCGTAGGACAACTGAACCAAGAGACCCAGTACTTC. Amino acids: CASSVGQLNQETQYF.

This clonotype was counted many times. One end of the junction is discordant with germline, which a read error may explain. The chain combines TRBV5-6 with TRBJ1-5; D is ambiguous. This CDR3 spans 14 amino acids. Looked up from germline, CDR1 is SGHDT and CDR2 is YYEEEE. CDR3 loop: CASSFGLSNQPQNF. The CDR3 DNA sequence: TGTGCCAGCAGCTTTGGCCTTAGCAATCAGCCCCAGAATTTT. The whole variable domain, remainder taken from reference TRBV5-6 and TRBJ1-5, is DAGVTQSPTHLIKTRGQQVTLRCSPKSGHDTVSWYQQALGQGPQFIFQYYEEEERQRGNFPDRFSGHQFPNYSSELNVNALLLGDSALYLCASSFGLSNQPQNFGDGTRLSIL.

This clonotype was observed at least ten times. The rearrangement joins TRBV5-6 to TRBJ2-6; tentatively, D is TRBD1 (6 bases). CDR1 and CDR2 from the germline V gene are SGHDT and YYEEEE. V was clipped by 4 bases and J by 4 bases, with 12 bases between them. The CDR3 is 15 residues long. The CDR3 coding sequence is TGTGCCAGCAGCGAAACAGGGATGGGGGCCAACGTCCTGACTTTC. Encoded protein: CASSETGMGANVLTF.

In this sample, this clonotype turned up many times. The rearrangement joins TRBV20-1 to TRBJ1-4, with TRBD1 matching 7 bases. Per germline, CDR1 DFQATT and CDR2 SNEGSKA (reference sequence). This CDR3 region has 18 residues. The V and J ends lost 3 bases and 1 base, in that order; junction bases with no gene match: 14. CDR3 nucleotides: TGCAGTGCTAGGGGGGACTACAGGGGAATACAAACTAATGAAAAACTGTTTTTT. Translated: CSARGDYRGIQTNEKLFF.

The rearrangement joins TRBV10-3 to TRBJ1-2, with 8 positions matching TRBD1. V was clipped by 4 bases and J by 4 bases; unmatched bases: 5. The germline gives CDR1 ENHRY, CDR2 SYGVKD. The CDR3 sequence is 14 residues long. The CDR3 DNA is TGTGCCATCAGTGCCTCAGGGACAGGCTATGGCTACACCTTC. Translation gives CAISASGTGYGYTF.

This clonotype came up many times. The chain carries TRBV29-1 and TRBJ2-6, with D unresolved. The germline V and J ends were trimmed by 6 bases and 1 base, with 10 bases remaining between them. The CDR3 totals 14 residues. In germline, CDR1 is SQVTM, CDR2 ANQGSEA. The CDR3 is CSVAGPSGANVLTF. CDR3 bases: TGCAGCGTCGCCGGGCCGTCTGGGGCCAACGTCCTGACTTTC.

This clonotype appeared a few times. In DNA form, the CDR3 reads TGTGCCAGCAGCTCGAGGACAGGGCGGGACACTGAAGCTTTCTTT. Protein product: CASSSRTGRDTEAFF. This chain joins TRBV5-5 and TRBJ1-1, with TRBD1 matching over 8 bases. Germline loops: CDR1 SGHKS, CDR2 YYEKEE (reference sequence). Trimming cost V 3 bases and J 3 bases; bases outside gene matches: 7. CDR3 size: 15 residues.

The sample holds many counts of this clonotype. This chain joins TRBV6-1 and TRBJ1-5, with 9 bases lining up with TRBD1. V lost 1 base and J lost 2; bases outside the gene matches: 9. The CDR3 runs to 18 residues. In germline, CDR1 is MNHNS, CDR2 SASEGT. CDR3 in DNA: TGTGCCAGCAGTGAAGGATGGACAGGGGTCTTTGGCAATCAGCCCCAGCATTTT. Translation gives CASSEGWTGVFGNQPQHF.

This clonotype was detected ten times or more. The chain joins TRBV5-1 to TRBJ2-7, with 8 nucleotides matching TRBD2. From germline, CDR1 is SGHRS and CDR2 YFSETQ. The CDR3 sequence is 13 residues long. J lost 3 bases, V lost 6 bases, and 5 bases had no gene match. This chain's CDR3 is CASKSSGSYEQYF. The CDR3 DNA reads as TGCGCCAGCAAATCAAGCGGGAGCTACGAGCAGTACTTC. The variable domain in full, completed from reference TRBV5-1 and TRBJ2-7, reads KAGVTQTPRYLIKTRGQQVTLSCSPISGHRSVSWYQQTPGQGLQFLFEYFSETQRNKGNFPGRFSGRQFSNSRSEMNVSTLELGDSALYLCASKSSGSYEQYFGPGTRLTVT.

In this sample, this clonotype turned up a few times. In nucleotides, the CDR3 is TGTGCCAGCAGTTTAATTGGACCCTCCTACAATGAGCAGTTCTTC. Protein: CASSLIGPSYNEQFF. This chain joins TRBV12-3 or TRBV12-4 and TRBJ2-1; D is undetermined. V lost 2 bases to trimming and J lost 0 bases, with 8 bases between them. This CDR3 is 15 amino acids long.

This clonotype was counted only a few times. The V call is TRBV12-3 or TRBV12-4, the J call TRBJ2-3; TRBD2 aligns across 14 bases. The CDR3 length is 19 residues. With V trimmed by 3 bases and J by 0 bases, 8 bases remained unmatched. The CDR3 region is CASSFRWTSGGTSTDTQYF. The DNA of the CDR3 is TGTGCCAGCAGTTTTAGGTGGACTAGCGGGGGGACTAGCACAGATACGCAGTATTTT.

Many counts were recorded for this clonotype. The gene calls are TRBV6-4 and TRBJ1-2; no firm D call. V lost 6 bases, J lost 2 bases, and 10 bases lay in between. The CDR3 runs to 13 residues. CDR1 MRHNA and CDR2 SNTAGT come from the germline V gene. The CDR3 DNA sequence: TGTGCCAGCAGCAATGGGCTGAACTATGGCTACACCTTC. Its translation is CASSNGLNYGYTF.

This clonotype is categorized as medium-sized. The chain combines TRBV5-1 with TRBJ2-6; D ambiguous. The CDR3 covers 14 residues. V was cut by 6 bases and J by 9 bases, with 16 bases left in between. The germline V gene has CDR1 SGHRS and CDR2 YFSETQ. Here the CDR3 reads CASTGSTPLNVLTF. CDR3 nucleotides: TGCGCCAGCACCGGATCTACTCCCCTCAACGTCCTGACTTTC.

This clonotype was observed at least ten times. V usage is TRBV7-2 and J usage is TRBJ2-7, with D uncertain. V lost 2 bases to trimming and J lost 0 bases, with 5 bases between them. Germline-derived CDR1 and CDR2 are SGHTA and FQGNSA. This CDR3 is 13 amino acids long. This CDR3 reads CASSLKSSYEQYF. The CDR3 DNA reads TGTGCCAGCAGCTTAAAGAGCTCCTACGAGCAGTACTTC.

This clonotype was recorded a few times. The gene calls are TRBV20-1 and TRBJ1-3, with 7 bases aligning to TRBD1. The CDR3 extends over 14 amino acids. Germline CDR1 DFQATT, CDR2 SNEGSKA (reference sequence). V lost 5 bases to trimming and J lost 4 bases; unmatched junction nucleotides: 8. CDR3 region: CSAPDRDVGNTIYF. CDR3 DNA: TGCAGTGCTCCAGACAGGGACGTGGGAAACACCATATATTTT.

There are many counts of this clonotype. The chain recombines TRBV7-2 with TRBJ1-2, with D unclear. The V gene's germline CDR1 is SGHTA and CDR2 FQGNSA. This CDR3 contains 13 residues. Trimming cost V 6 bases and J 4 bases, with 12 bases left between them. CDR3 sequence: CASSFKELYGYTF. The CDR3 bases are TGTGCCAGCAGTTTCAAGGAACTCTATGGCTACACCTTC.

The V gene is TRBV10-2, the J gene TRBJ1-5; weak D call: TRBD1 (6 bases). The ends were cut back, 9 bases at V and 0 bases at J, with 15 bases in the middle. This CDR3 region has 15 residues. Per germline, CDR1 WSHSY and CDR2 SAAADI. The CDR3 reads CARGEQGYSNQPQHF. The CDR3 DNA reads as TGCGCCAGAGGCGAACAGGGCTATAGCAATCAGCCCCAGCATTTT.